These 32 T cell receptor beta chains were all obtained from the same sample, sequenced in a study of T-cell memory formation after mild COVID-19. TCRdb called the 5' RACE reads again in MiXCR, with one record for every CDR3 protein. The sample holds some 200,000 distinct CDR3 sequences, about a fifth seen once. The sequenced sample consisted of PBMCs or a T cell subset sorted from them (not recorded which). The receptors originated from an adult woman who had mild COVID-19 (a few samples of this study predate the infection). Cell type and time point are not known.

This clonotype showed up just a few times. The V gene is TRBV12-5, the J gene TRBJ2-1, with no clear D. The ends were cut back, 5 bases at V and 10 bases at J, with 9 bases in the middle. CDR3 length equals 11 residues. Germline CDR1 LGHNT, CDR2 FRNRAP. Here the CDR3 reads CASGPQGEQFF. The CDR3 DNA reads TGTGCTAGTGGTCCTCAAGGGGAGCAGTTCTTC.

The sample holds many counts of this clonotype. The chain carries TRBV5-1 and TRBJ2-1; D remains ambiguous. The CDR3 runs 12 residues. V lost 0 bases to trimming and J lost 5 bases, with 3 bases between them. Germline V CDR1 and CDR2: SGHRS, YFSETQ. The CDR3 region has the DNA TGCGCCAGCAGCTTGGGAGACAATGAGCAGTTCTTC. Translated, it gives CASSLGDNEQFF.

The genes are TRBV6-1 and TRBJ2-7; D assignment may be TRBD1 or TRBD2 (5 bases each). In germline, CDR1 is MNHNS, CDR2 SASEGT. The ends were cut back, 8 bases at V and 3 bases at J, with 32 bases in the middle. The CDR3 spans 19 residues. The CDR3 coding sequence is TGTGCCAGCCTTCTAACAAGGGTACCCGAGGGGAGAGGGGACTACGAGCAGTACTTC. As protein: CASLLTRVPEGRGDYEQYF.

The rearrangement joins TRBV28 to TRBJ2-7; D is unresolved. The CDR3 length is 13 residues. V lost 10 bases and J 7 bases, leaving 20 bases between the germline ends. Looked up from germline, CDR1 is MDHEN and CDR2 is SYDVKM. The CDR3 spells CATTSTRFLEQYF. DNA of the CDR3: TGTGCCACCACATCAACACGGTTTTTGGAGCAGTACTTC. Supplemented by reference TRBV28 and TRBJ2-7, the full variable domain reads DVKVTQSSRYLVKRTGEKVFLECVQDMDHENMFWYRQDPGLGLRLIYFSYDVKMKEKGDIPEGYSVSREKKERFSLILESASTNQTSMYLCATTSTRFLEQYFGPGTRLTVT.

The chain recombines TRBV6-1 with TRBJ1-5, with D unresolved. This CDR3 is 15 amino acids long. The V gene's germline CDR1 is MNHNS and CDR2 SASEGT. V shed 0 bases and J shed 2 bases, with 8 bases lying between them. In DNA form, the CDR3 reads TGTGCCAGCAGTGAAGCCGAGGAGGGCAATCAGCCCCAGCATTTT. Protein product: CASSEAEEGNQPQHF.

The chain links TRBV18 to TRBJ2-7; 16 nucleotides align to TRBD2. Germline CDR1 is KGHSH and CDR2 is LQKENI. The CDR3 contains 17 residues. With 5 bases clipped from V and 1 base from J, the junction kept 5 bases outside the gene matches. Here the CDR3 DNA reads TGTGCCAGCTCAGCAGGGGGACTAGCGGGAGGGTCCTACGAGCAGTACTTC. It is translated as CASSAGGLAGGSYEQYF. Full variable domain (remainder filled in from reference TRBV18 and TRBJ2-7): NAGVMQNPRHLVRRRGQEARLRCSPMKGHSHVYWYRQLPEEGLKFMVYLQKENIIDESGMPKERFSAEFPKEGPSILRIQQVVRGDSAAYFCASSAGGLAGGSYEQYFGPGTRLTVT.

This clonotype has a handful of counts. CDR3 in DNA: TGTGCCAGCAGCTCTTCGACGGTTTCCTACGAGCAGTACTTC. It is translated as CASSSSTVSYEQYF. This chain links TRBV5-6 with TRBJ2-7; the D is unclear. Between the trimmed V and J ends, which lost 3 bases and 1 base, there was a span of 11 bases. Germline-derived CDR1 and CDR2 are SGHDT and YYEEEE. The CDR3 runs 14 residues. The full variable domain, its missing parts supplied by reference TRBV5-6 and TRBJ2-7, is DAGVTQSPTHLIKTRGQQVTLRCSPKSGHDTVSWYQQALGQGPQFIFQYYEEEERQRGNFPDRFSGHQFPNYSSELNVNALLLGDSALYLCASSSSTVSYEQYFGPGTRLTVT.

The chain couples TRBV5-1 to TRBJ2-1; TRBD1 is a possible D gene (6 bases). Trimming stripped 4 bases from V and 8 bases from J, with 13 bases between. Germline CDR1 reads SGHRS; CDR2 reads YFSETQ. CDR3 length equals 13 residues. CDR3 sequence (DNA): TGCGCCAGCAGCACGACAGGAGTCGATGAGCAGTTCTTC. Protein sequence: CASSTTGVDEQFF.

Only a few counts were recorded for this clonotype. V and J are TRBV6-5 and TRBJ2-3, with 11 positions matching TRBD1. J lost 3 bases, V lost 6 bases, and 5 bases had no gene match. This CDR3 comprises 15 residues. The germline V gene has CDR1 MNHEY and CDR2 SVGAGI. The CDR3 sequence: CASSPGQGETDTQYF. Written as DNA, the CDR3 is TGTGCCAGCAGCCCGGGACAGGGGGAAACAGATACGCAGTATTTT.

The rearrangement links TRBV12-3 or TRBV12-4 to TRBJ1-5; D gene uncertain. Trimming removed 5 bases at V and 10 bases at J, with 18 bases between. The CDR3 is made up of 14 amino acids. In DNA form, the CDR3 reads TGTGCCAGCAGTCCCGCTATCACAGTCAAACCCCAGCATTTT. This translates into CASSPAITVKPQHF.

The sample holds a few counts of this clonotype. This chain links TRBV5-4 with TRBJ2-7; 10 bases are a match to TRBD2. Germline CDR1 and CDR2: SGHNT and YYREEE (reference sequence). V lost 1 base to trimming and J lost 2 bases; unmatched junction nucleotides: 3. The CDR3 covers 15 residues. CDR3 sequence reads: CASSLFTSGAYEQYF. The CDR3 DNA follows: TGTGCCAGCAGCTTGTTTACTAGCGGGGCCTACGAGCAGTACTTC.

The genes are TRBV19 and TRBJ2-7, with 9 nucleotides matching TRBD1. CDR3 length: 17 residues. The trim removed 6 bases at V and 2 bases at J, leaving 14 bases unmatched. Germline V gene sequence: CDR1 LNHDA, CDR2 SQIVND (reference sequence). Here the CDR3 reads CASRGGPRDRATYEQYF. The CDR3 DNA follows: TGTGCCAGTAGAGGGGGCCCCCGGGACAGGGCAACCTACGAGCAGTACTTC.

The CDR3, as DNA: TGCGCCAGCAGCCAAGACCGGGGGGTTGAAGCTTTCTTT. Translation gives CASSQDRGVEAFF. This sequence joins TRBV4-1 and TRBJ1-1; a possible D gene is TRBD1 (5 bases). This CDR3 has 13 amino acids. Deletions cut 0 bases from V and 7 bases from J, with 9 bases between. CDR1 and CDR2 (germline): MGHRA, YSYEKL.

V and J are TRBV27 and TRBJ1-6; D gene unclear. Germline V CDR1 and CDR2: MNHEY, SMNVEV (reference sequence). The V end was cut by 6 bases, the J end by 6 bases, with 21 bases between. The CDR3 loop spans 17 amino acids. The CDR3 region is CASSQLGPNEINSPLHF. DNA for the CDR3: TGTGCCAGCAGCCAGCTTGGGCCAAACGAAATTAATTCACCCCTCCACTTT.

The chain employs TRBV7-9 and TRBJ2-7; D possibly corresponds to TRBD1 (6 bases). The CDR3 covers 15 residues. V was pared by 5 bases and J by 1 base, with 15 bases between. Germline CDR1 is SEHNR and CDR2 is FQNEAQ (reference sequence). The CDR3 is CASSPGAGASYEQYF. The CDR3, as DNA: TGTGCCAGCAGCCCAGGGGCAGGGGCGTCCTACGAGCAGTACTTC.

The chain links TRBV20-1 to TRBJ1-2; perhaps TRBD1 as D (6 bases). V shed 5 bases and J shed 10 bases, with 17 bases lying between them. This CDR3 region has 12 residues. Germline V CDR1 and CDR2: DFQATT, SNEGSKA (reference sequence). The CDR3 DNA is TGCAGTGCTCCCACAGGGCAACTCGACTACACCTTC. Translated: CSAPTGQLDYTF.

This sequence joins TRBV5-1 and TRBJ2-7; D gene ambiguous. Trimming took off 0 bases at V and 3 bases at J, with 7 bases between the two ends. The CDR3 totals 13 residues. Germline V gene data show CDR1 as SGHRS and CDR2 as YFSETQ. The CDR3 spells CASSLALDYEQYF. The CDR3 nucleotides read TGCGCCAGCAGCTTGGCCCTGGACTACGAGCAGTACTTC.

The chain is built from TRBV6-5 and TRBJ2-3; D is unresolved. The ends were cut back, 6 bases at V and 6 bases at J, with 10 bases in the middle. Germline values: CDR1 MNHEY, CDR2 SVGAGI. The CDR3 sequence is 12 residues long. The CDR3 nucleotides read TGTGCCAGCAGGTGGGGTCCGGATACGCAGTATTTT. Its protein product is CASRWGPDTQYF.

The gene calls are TRBV5-1 and TRBJ2-5; D not certain. Deletions cut 3 bases from V and 4 bases from J, with 19 bases between. CDR1 is SGHRS and CDR2 is YFSETQ in the germline V gene. CDR3 length: 16 amino acids. The CDR3 nucleotides read TGCGCCAGCAGCTCCCTTATCGGGCCGAAGGGAGAGACCCAGTACTTC. This codes for CASSSLIGPKGETQYF.

This clonotype was picked up one time. The gene calls are TRBV27 and TRBJ2-1; D gene uncertain. Per germline, CDR1 MNHEY and CDR2 SMNVEV (reference sequence). The CDR3 contains 14 residues. V shed 0 bases and J shed 7 bases, with 10 bases lying between them. CDR3 amino acids: CASSLSGPRNEQFF. The CDR3 bases are TGTGCCAGCAGTTTATCGGGCCCCAGGAATGAGCAGTTCTTC.

This chain connects TRBV29-1 to TRBJ2-2, with 14 bases that match TRBD2. Looked up from germline, CDR1 is SQVTM and CDR2 is ANQGSEA. CDR3 length: 18 amino acids. The trim removed 7 bases at V and 3 bases at J, leaving 13 bases unmatched. This CDR3 reads CSALGLAGVEGDTGELFF. CDR3 bases: TGCAGCGCTTTGGGACTAGCGGGAGTTGAGGGGGACACCGGGGAGCTGTTTTTT.

This clonotype was picked up a small number of times. The CDR3 sequence is CASSRGTSGTDTQYF. As DNA, the CDR3 is TGCGCCAGCAGCCGCGGGACTAGCGGCACAGATACGCAGTATTTT. This sequence joins TRBV5-1 and TRBJ2-3; 10 bases match TRBD2. The J segment lost 1 base and the V segment lost 4 bases, leaving 3 bases of the junction unmatched. Germline lookup yields CDR1 SGHRS and CDR2 YFSETQ. The CDR3 sequence is 15 residues long.

The chain has TRBV7-9 and TRBJ1-4; D is possibly TRBD1 (5 bases). V was shortened by 0 bases and J by 6 bases, with 14 bases between the two germline ends. This CDR3 region has 16 residues. CDR1 is SEHNR, CDR2 FQNEAQ, per germline (reference sequence). CDR3 in amino acids: CASSLAPLGTYEKLFF. In DNA, the CDR3 is TGTGCCAGCAGCTTAGCACCCCTCGGGACTTATGAAAAACTGTTTTTT.

The chain couples TRBV5-6 to TRBJ2-7, with D perhaps TRBD2 (6 bases). Per the germline V gene, CDR1 is SGHDT and CDR2 is YYEEEE. The CDR3 extends over 15 amino acids. Trimming took 3 bases from V and 0 from J, leaving 13 bases between them. DNA of the CDR3: TGTGCCAGCAGCTCCTTGCGGGACCTCTCCTACGAGCAGTACTTC. Translation: CASSSLRDLSYEQYF.

This clonotype was seen more than once but under ten times. V is TRBV7-9 and J is TRBJ2-1; 9 bases agree with TRBD2. CDR1 is SEHNR, CDR2 FQNEAQ, per germline (reference sequence). The J segment lost 8 bases and the V segment lost 4 bases, leaving 18 bases of the junction unmatched. CDR3 length: 18 residues. The CDR3 is CASSSPEGEREDFYEQFF. The DNA of the CDR3 is TGTGCCAGCAGCTCCCCGGAGGGAGAGCGGGAGGATTTCTATGAGCAGTTCTTC.

In its sample, this clonotype was seen a few times. V and J are TRBV4-2 and TRBJ2-3; D gene unclear. Germline values: CDR1 LGHNA, CDR2 YNFKEQ. The CDR3 has 16 residues. V gave up 0 bases and J gave up 0 bases, with 10 bases separating them. The CDR3 nucleotides read TGTGCCAGCAGCCAAGAGACACTTCCTAGCACAGATACGCAGTATTTT. Translation gives CASSQETLPSTDTQYF.

The J gene is TRBJ1-2, the V gene TRBV7-6; D perhaps matches TRBD1 (5 bases). This CDR3 contains 14 residues. The V end was cut by 2 bases, the J end by 6 bases, with 13 bases between. Germline V lookup: CDR1 SGHVS, CDR2 FNYEAQ. The CDR3 DNA is TGTGCCAGCAGCTTACGTGGGGGAGGCAATGGCTACACCTTC. It yields the protein CASSLRGGGNGYTF.

This clonotype has only a few counts. J is TRBJ2-1 and V is TRBV27, with D maybe TRBD2 (6 bases). Germline lookup yields CDR1 MNHEY and CDR2 SMNVEV (reference sequence). The CDR3 runs to 17 residues. Trimming removed 0 bases from V and 1 base from J, with 13 bases in between. CDR3 DNA: TGTGCCAGCAGTTTATCGGGGCTAGCGCCTTCCTACAATGAGCAGTTCTTC. Translated, it gives CASSLSGLAPSYNEQFF.

This clonotype showed up just a few times. V and J are TRBV5-4 and TRBJ2-1; TRBD1 agrees at 9 bases. CDR3 length equals 15 residues. Unmatched junction bases numbered 3, after V lost 3 bases and J lost 2 bases. CDR1 and CDR2 (germline): SGHNT, YYREEE (reference sequence). CDR3 region: CASSYDRGTYNEQFF. CDR3 bases: TGTGCCAGCAGCTATGACAGGGGGACCTACAATGAGCAGTTCTTC.

V gene TRBV24-1 combines with J gene TRBJ2-2; 7 nucleotides align to TRBD1. The CDR3 has 15 residues. From germline, CDR1 is KGHDR and CDR2 SFDVKD. V lost 4 bases and J lost 9; bases outside the gene matches: 10. CDR3 DNA sequence: TGTGCCACCAGTGACCCTTATGACAGGGCCAGGGAGCTGTTTTTT. Encoded protein: CATSDPYDRARELFF.

This clonotype is a singleton in its sample. This sequence joins TRBV29-1 and TRBJ2-6; D may be TRBD1 or TRBD2 (5 bases each). The CDR3 is 16 residues long. Germline CDR1 and CDR2: SQVTM and ANQGSEA. V was clipped by 4 bases and J by 0 bases, with 13 bases between them. The CDR3 loop is CSVVGDAISGANVLTF. The CDR3 DNA reads TGCAGCGTTGTAGGGGACGCCATCTCTGGGGCCAACGTCCTGACTTTC.

In its sample, this clonotype was seen a few times. V usage is TRBV5-6 and J usage is TRBJ1-1, with D maybe TRBD1 (5 bases). CDR1 and CDR2 from the germline V gene are SGHDT and YYEEEE. V shed 6 bases and J shed 2 bases, with 17 bases lying between them. The CDR3 is 15 amino acids. CDR3 in DNA: TGTGCCAGCAAAAGCGGGGGGAGGGGAAACACTGAAGCTTTCTTT. This encodes CASKSGGRGNTEAFF. The complete variable domain, with remaining parts taken from reference TRBV5-6 and TRBJ1-1, reads DAGVTQSPTHLIKTRGQQVTLRCSPKSGHDTVSWYQQALGQGPQFIFQYYEEEERQRGNFPDRFSGHQFPNYSSELNVNALLLGDSALYLCASKSGGRGNTEAFFGQGTRLTVV.